This TCR beta chain was observed in a study of blood T cell repertoires in COVID-19. The CDR3 has 12 amino acids. Germline CDR1 reads SGHDT; CDR2 reads YYEEEE. V was trimmed by 4 bases and J by 9 bases, leaving 11 bases between them. The repertoire was sequenced with immunoSEQ multiplex PCR; TCRdb's copy has only in-frame clones and lacks some. The table shows some 310,000 clones, with 85% to 90% occurring only once. The sequence came from a middle-aged woman with COVID-19, enrolled during active disease. The rearrangement joins TRBV5-6 to TRBJ2-1; D ambiguous. Sequencing was carried out using peripheral blood. In DNA, the CDR3 is TGTGCCAGCAGCCACGGGTGGGTTGAGCAGTTCTTC. Translated, it gives CASSHGWVEQFF.